The source of this TCR beta chain is a study of shared clonotypes between healthy human individuals (dated by TCRdb to 2019 to 2021). Background for the entire study: A couple of women and a few men aged 18 to 49 years were included in the cohort. Between about 0.85 and 8.9 billion PBMCs per donor were obtained by leukapheresis. To increase sequencing depth and limit assay-specific biases, TCR repertoire library preparation and sequencing were carried out by different laboratories using diverse techniques. For each donor, three plates each were used for CD4 naive and CD4 memory, two plates were used for CD8 naive, and one plate was used for CD8 memory. To estimate repertoire size and how much clonotypes are shared between individuals, the study performed deep sequencing of blood TCR repertoires from 4 to 6 healthy adults. The study at large found these results: Based on pairwise subsampling, the degree of clonotype sharing among donors was expected to be affected by sequencing depth. Sampling was limited to blood, and TCR repertoires in tissue likely differ from TCR repertoires in blood. When a few donors were compared, the shared fraction of clonotypes was around 5% for naive CD4, approximately 3.5% for naive CD8, more than 2% for memory CD4, and around 0.4% for memory CD8. Even with the large sequencing depth, rarefaction of the sorted-subset datasets indicated that sequencing was incomplete. Clonotypes shared by all four sorted-subset donors showed higher generation probabilities than non-shared clonotypes. The genetic and exposure-history diversity represented was limited by the small number of donors. Larger estimated clonotype richness was generally found for naive subsets than for memory subsets.

CDR1 and CDR2 (SQVTM, ANQGSEA) derive from the germline V gene. Unmatched junction bases come to 4, with V trimmed by 0 bases and J by 6 bases. The CDR3 sequence holds 14 residues, the cysteine and phenylalanine included. Only CDR3 DNA is held: 42 bases, read in frame from base 1. Healthy HIV-negative adults with no recently reported acute infections or vaccinations were included as donors. Only Caucasian adults living in Nashville, Tennessee, USA were represented among the donors. CD4+ T cells were enriched by magnetic negative selection, after which naive cells were positively selected on CD45RA and the negative fraction was taken as the memory subset. After blood collection by leukapheresis, PBMCs were isolated using Ficoll-Histopaque density gradient centrifugation and then cryopreserved in the vapor phase of liquid nitrogen. Analytical flow cytometry was used to check the purity and quantity of each magnetically sorted T cell population. From each sorted fraction, genomic DNA was isolated and quantified by UV absorbance on a Nanodrop 2000c.

Using the deep immunoSEQ assay, multiplex PCR amplified TCR CDR3 regions from genomic DNA. Extracted genomic DNA from each cell subset was spread evenly across all wells of several immunoSEQ 96-well plates, with each plate serving as a replicate. For sorted subsets, approximately 190 ng of genomic DNA, equivalent to around 31,000 T cell genomes, went into each replicate PCR. The purified libraries were quantified using a Qubit 3.0 fluorometer, sized with a Bioanalyzer 2100, and then quantified again using the KAPA Library Quantification kit. Every immunoSEQ 96-well plate was sequenced on a dedicated single-read 150-cycle Illumina NextSeq 550 flow cell. The authors processed their data as follows. Because only junctional sequences without quality scores were contained in the immunoSEQ output, filtering matching that applied to full-length reads could not be performed. To assign V/J genes and CDR3, sequences were annotated against IMGT germline references using PyIR, a Python wrapper for IgBLAST v1.9. Any read was removed if the V/J assignment was weak (E-value above 1e-6), the CDR3 was missing, or the read contained stop codons, out-of-frame junctions, or ambiguous translated residues. V3J clonotypes were defined as sequences sharing an identical inferred V gene, J gene, and CDR3 amino acid sequence. Percentage overlap between repertoires was computed as shared unique clonotypes divided by the size of the smaller repertoire. Repertoire richness was assessed with RTK rarefaction, the Chao1 estimator, and Recon v2.1 estimates of unobserved clonotypes. Generation probabilities for all TCRbeta clonotypes obtained by the gDNA method from several donors were computed using OLGA. What TCRdb holds here is the immuneACCESS table cut down to in-frame rearrangements. Part of the clones is not present; checked against another copy, under half of the missing clones reflect an unresolved V gene, and the others are unexplained. V, J and clone size reflect that table, while D and trimming were determined from the DNA. The sample includes around 700,000 clones, with around 72% observed a single time. Jointly, the top ten make up about 1.8% of the sample.

A note on this clone: Its antigen is currently not known. No quality values exist for individual bases; no much larger clone is one base distant.

This clonotype was sampled from a woman aged 25 to 39 in good health. Input material: memory CD4+ T cells sorted from blood. Read against the paper, the sample's cell subset or site label means: CD45RA-negative fraction. The sequence links TRBV29-1 to TRBJ2-1; TRBD2 agrees with 8 junctional bases. CDR3 region: CSVEDFAGGNEQFF. The nucleotide sequence reads as follows: TGCAGCGTTGAAGATTTCGCGGGAGGCAATGAGCAGTTCTTC.